Listed below are T cell receptor beta chains from one sample, sequenced in a study of naive and memory T cell subsets. TCRdb re-called the UMI-ligation and nested PCR reads with MiXCR, one entry per CDR3 protein. The data show under 35,000 distinct CDR3 sequences, about a fifth seen once. The sample taken for sequencing was effector memory CD4+ T cells from blood. These receptors came from a human donor in good health. CDR3s include the opening cysteine and the closing phenylalanine or tryptophan. Fields, in order: J gene, D gene, V gene, clone size, CDR3 protein, CDR3 DNA. The D gene is left open where the match is weak. For some rows the clone size is stated as once, few or many, or as a class when expanded; others skip it.

TRBJ1-1,.,TRBV28,once,CASSLRRTMNTEAFF,TGTGCCAGCAGTTTACGGCGGACCATGAACACTGAAGCTTTCTTT
TRBJ2-1,TRBD2,TRBV7-6,many,CASSSLAGGYNEQFF,TGTGCCAGCAGCTCGTTAGCGGGAGGGTACAATGAGCAGTTCTTC
TRBJ2-7,.,TRBV11-2,.,CASSLASGTEQYF,TGTGCCAGCAGCTTAGCGTCTGGAACCGAGCAGTACTTC
TRBJ1-1,.,TRBV20-1,medium-sized,CSARSSGLGDAFF,TGCAGTGCTAGATCCTCGGGCCTGGGGGATGCTTTCTTT
TRBJ2-1,.,TRBV24-1,few,CATSEMYNEQFF,TGTGCCACCAGTGAAATGTACAATGAGCAGTTCTTC
TRBJ2-3,TRBD2,TRBV7-2,medium-sized,CASSSRDYEITQYF,TGTGCCAGCAGCTCCCGGGACTATGAAATTACGCAGTATTTT
TRBJ2-7,.,TRBV28,.,CASSPPQSWYEQYF,TGTGCCAGCAGTCCACCTCAGTCGTGGTACGAGCAGTACTTC
TRBJ2-5,.,TRBV4-2,few,CASSWAAEETQETQYF,TGTGCCAGCAGCTGGGCAGCGGAAGAGACCCAAGAGACCCAGTACTTC
TRBJ2-1,.,TRBV14,.,CASSQDQGRGREQFF,TGTGCCAGCAGCCAAGATCAGGGGCGCGGTCGTGAGCAGTTCTTC
TRBJ2-5,TRBD2,TRBV19,.,CASSPLAADTSHQETQYF,TGTGCCAGTAGCCCACTAGCGGCAGACACTAGCCACCAAGAGACCCAGTACTTC
TRBJ2-5,TRBD1,TRBV28,.,CASGLDTGATQTQYF,TGTGCCAGCGGCCTGGACACAGGGGCCACGCAGACCCAGTACTTC
TRBJ1-5,.,TRBV20-1,few,CSARATGYGQPQHF,TGCAGTGCTAGAGCAACAGGTTATGGGCAGCCCCAGCATTTT
TRBJ1-2,TRBD1,TRBV27,many,CASSLRGGYGYTF,TGTGCCAGCAGTCTCAGGGGGGGCTATGGCTACACCTTC
TRBJ2-6,TRBD1,TRBV18,few,CASSPHPGGAANVLTF,TGTGCCAGCTCACCACATCCAGGGGGCGCAGCCAACGTCCTGACTTTC
TRBJ2-7,.,TRBV3-1,.,CASSQPGRYEQYF,TGTGCCAGCAGCCAACCGGGGCGGTACGAGCAGTACTTC
TRBJ2-3,.,TRBV5-1,many,CASSFGGASTDTQYF,TGCGCCAGCAGCTTCGGGGGAGCTAGCACAGATACGCAGTATTTT
TRBJ2-7,.,TRBV20-1,many,CSAIRDGRYEQYF,TGCAGTGCCATTAGGGACGGACGCTACGAGCAGTACTTC
TRBJ2-2,.,TRBV30,few,CAWSDNLGTGELFF,TGTGCCTGGAGTGACAACTTGGGGACCGGGGAGCTGTTTTTT
TRBJ1-4,.,TRBV4-1,.,CASSQASRLGEKLFF,TGCGCCAGCAGCCAAGCTTCACGGTTAGGTGAAAAACTGTTTTTT
TRBJ2-7,TRBD1,TRBV7-2,.,CASSLGGTGGYEQYF,TGTGCCAGCAGCTTAGGTGGGACAGGGGGCTACGAGCAGTACTTC
TRBJ2-4,.,TRBV6-5,medium-sized,CASSLRGSPGAKNIQYF,TGTGCCAGCAGCCTAAGAGGCTCTCCCGGGGCCAAAAACATTCAGTACTTC
TRBJ2-6,.,TRBV10-2,many,CASRRSSGANVLTF,TGCGCCAGCAGGAGAAGCTCTGGGGCCAACGTCCTGACTTTC
TRBJ2-1,.,TRBV29-1,.,CSVEGSRSGRLIVDEQFF,TGCAGCGTTGAAGGTTCCCGCTCCGGCCGCCTAATAGTCGATGAGCAGTTCTTC
TRBJ2-1,.,TRBV5-4,.,CASRVGGSSYNEQFF,TGTGCCAGCAGAGTGGGGGGAAGCTCCTACAATGAGCAGTTCTTC
TRBJ2-5,TRBD2,TRBV5-1,few,CASSLVLAGGETQYF,TGCGCCAGCAGCTTGGTGTTAGCGGGAGGAGAGACCCAGTACTTC
TRBJ1-5,TRBD1,TRBV5-1,.,CASREGTGVFQPQHF,TGCGCCAGCAGGGAGGGGACAGGGGTTTTTCAGCCCCAGCATTTT
TRBJ2-7,.,TRBV3-1,medium-sized,CASSQDLWVGEQYF,TGTGCCAGCAGCCAAGATCTCTGGGTCGGGGAGCAGTACTTC
TRBJ1-2,TRBD1,TRBV7-2,medium-sized,CASSAGTGVSGRGYTF,TGTGCCAGCAGCGCCGGGACAGGCGTTTCCGGAAGGGGCTACACCTTC
TRBJ1-4,.,TRBV14,.,CASSPYLGQNEKLFF,TGTGCCAGCAGCCCCTACTTGGGGCAGAATGAAAAACTGTTTTTT
TRBJ1-1,TRBD1,TRBV2,medium-sized,CATKKRGPSNPEAFF,TGTGCCACCAAGAAGAGGGGGCCCTCCAACCCTGAAGCTTTCTTT
TRBJ2-7,TRBD2,TRBV20-1,.,CSASGLRGGEQYF,TGCAGTGCTAGTGGTCTACGCGGGGGGGAGCAGTACTTC
TRBJ2-7,.,TRBV7-9,.,CASSPRVSPTLYEQYF,TGTGCCAGCAGCCCCAGGGTCAGCCCCACCTTGTACGAGCAGTACTTC
TRBJ2-7,.,TRBV10-3,many,CAISGNRNYEQYF,TGTGCCATCAGTGGGAACAGGAATTACGAGCAGTACTTC